Listed below are T cell receptor beta chains from one sample, sequenced in a study of CXCR4 blockade with PD-1 therapy in pancreatic cancer. The protocol was immunoSEQ multiplex PCR, while the TCRdb copy is restricted to in-frame clones and leaves out a portion. This sample has fewer than 2,000 clones, with about 42% found just once. Specimen: tumor tissue. The origin of the receptors is a human donor with pancreatic ductal adenocarcinoma. CDR3s include the opening cysteine and the closing phenylalanine or tryptophan. The order of the fields is V gene, CDR3 length, CDR3 protein.

>TRBV13|14
CASSLGDRGGGYTF
>TRBV19|13
CATEGQDGYEQYF
>TRBV12-5|13
CASMAGNTDTQYF
>TRBV28|15
CASSSGLAAYYEQYF
>TRBV6-8|14
CASSWGPGNYEQYF
>TRBV18|13
CASSQELNGEQYF
>TRBV6-8|12
CASSPAVDTQYF
>TRBV18|15
CASSQRLSRAPEQFF
>TRBV19|15
CASSSLAGGYYEQYF
>TRBV11-3|16
CASSPGLAGVTDTQYF
>TRBV30|16
CAWSKQGSYSGNTIYF
>TRBV5-1|17
CASSLAIVQGVQETQYF
>TRBV5-1|15
CASSLGTDPRDEQYF
>TRBV7-1|15
CASSLRGQGTDTQYF
>TRBV28|12
CASSLGGYGYTF
>TRBV28|17
CASSLNTAGREINEQFF
>TRBV19|14
CASSIGTGPDTQYF
>TRBV19|15
CASSIGVSTNEKLFF
>TRBV11-3|14
CASGLGWTNEKLFF
>TRBV11-3|15
CASSSTGAGDSPLHF
>TRBV15|14
CASGYGSDYNEQFF
>TRBV12-5|14
CASGSREISYEQYF
>TRBV5-1|14
CASSQRVGGTEAFF
>TRBV6-8|14
CASREPGQNTEAFF
>TRBV28|16
CASRYSSGTGDSEQYF
>TRBV4-1|18
CASSQAPVAGGPGGELFF
>TRBV25-1|15
CASSEGGRGQETQYF
>TRBV30|14
CASGQGSAPNEQFF
>TRBV9|18
CASSVEVSGGPNQETQYF
>TRBV6-7|13
CASSPDWFNEQFF
>TRBV6-8|13
CASNLQGGEKLFF
>TRBV19|14
CASSIGQPGDTQYF
>TRBV6-8|17
CASSSRHWYSMNTEAFF
>TRBV2|14
CASSVGQGKDTQYF
>TRBV5-1|15
CASSLARTVQEIQYF
>TRBV6-8|13
CASTPSGTETQYF
>TRBV14|15
CASSPLAGGYNEQFF
>TRBV6-8|18
CASSSGLAGVPYQETQYF
>TRBV30|13
CAWSRQGGNEQYF
>TRBV28|20
CASSLLFPGQGPSGANVLTF
>TRBV15|14
CATSWDRANYGYTF
>TRBV1|16
CASSQGQGAGNTEAFF
>TRBV6-7|15
CASKAPGQGTYEQYF
>TRBV19|14
CASTHRQLNQPQHF
>TRBV18|13
CATRGSGTETQYF
>TRBV6-8|14
CASSYSGGSYEQYF
>TRBV7-1|14
CASSSSVTSAAQYF
>TRBV9|14
CASSITSTKNIQYF
>TRBV6-8|15
CASSWTGGGNQPQHF
>TRBV19|14
CASSIGGAQVIQYF
>TRBV28|21
CASSLRMGTGVAASSYNEQFF